The T cell receptor beta chain described here comes from a study of CD8 T cells in Susac syndrome (dated by TCRdb to between 2019 and 2020). Some background on the complete study: Repertoire sequencing was used to test whether CD8+ T cell activation and differentiation in Susac syndrome was antigen driven. Clonality of the CD8+ T cell repertoire was compared between around eleven healthy donors, about 14 Susac syndrome patients and roughly 16 multiple sclerosis patients. Broad study findings and their caveats: The TCR sequencing and HLA analysis was acknowledged to have included a relatively small number of individuals.

Peripheral blood CD8+ and CD4+ T cells from healthy donors, Susac syndrome patients and multiple sclerosis patients were profiled by high-throughput TCR beta sequencing. Multiple sclerosis controls were treatment-naive patients with stable or active relapsing-remitting disease fulfilling revised McDonald criteria. Bulk CD8+ and CD4+ T cells were purified by magnetic negative isolation, while CD8+ TEMRA cells were enriched using FACS. Blood was drawn into EDTA tubes, processed within 24 hours, and PBMCs were isolated by density gradient centrifugation. PBMCs intended for TCR sequencing were cryopreserved in liquid nitrogen and were subsequently thawed in a 37 degrees C water bath. Purity of sorted or isolated CD4+, CD8+ and CD8+ TEMRA cells was at least 90%. As for this clonotype: Its antigen has not been determined. The record has no base qualities; no much larger clone is one base away.

The cysteine opens and the phenylalanine closes a CDR3 of 13 amino acids. Only CDR3 DNA is held: 39 bases, read in frame from base 1. Looking up the germline V gene (reference sequence) yields CDR1 GTSNPN and CDR2 SVGIG. V is pared back by 0 bases and J by 2 bases, with 7 bases lying between the germline termini. RNA was extracted using the RNeasy kit, and roughly 0.5 to 1 ug of the RNA was reverse transcribed with random hexamers. The immunoSEQ multiplex PCR assay, which covers 54 Vbeta and 13 Jbeta segments, was used to amplify TCR beta CDR3 regions. Bias from PCR amplification was corrected by using a synthetic template baseline for primer optimization and for computational correction. In the paper's pipeline: Reads were annotated to V, D and J genes according to IMGT and were analyzed with immunoSEQ Analyzer, with only productive sequences retained. To calculate clonality, Shannon entropy was normalized by log2 of the number of productive unique sequences and then subtracted from one. For each patient and control, public and private clones were evaluated within the 100 most prevalent clones. Clones were defined as Susac-specific if absent from the healthy and MS cohorts, from roughly 1,100 published viral clones and from other ImmuneACCESS disease sequences. The raw public data were reprocessed by TCRdb itself: fastp quality trimming at Q25, MiXCR clonotype calling, in-frame beta chains only. Rows with one shared CDR3 protein collapse into an entry with the most common genes and DNA. The V and J calls shown here were made by TCRdb, not taken from the authors' results. The sample data list about 150,000 distinct CDR3 sequences, and around 95% of these were observed just once. 0.15% of the sample belongs to the ten largest clones.

Rearrangement joined TRBV30 to TRBJ2-5; no D gene is confidently identified. Sequences were obtained from CD8+ T cells from PBMCs. The TCR originated in a human donor with multiple sclerosis. CDR3 sequence: CAWSVTYQETQYF. The nucleotides read TGTGCCTGGAGTGTAACCTATCAAGAGACCCAGTACTTC.